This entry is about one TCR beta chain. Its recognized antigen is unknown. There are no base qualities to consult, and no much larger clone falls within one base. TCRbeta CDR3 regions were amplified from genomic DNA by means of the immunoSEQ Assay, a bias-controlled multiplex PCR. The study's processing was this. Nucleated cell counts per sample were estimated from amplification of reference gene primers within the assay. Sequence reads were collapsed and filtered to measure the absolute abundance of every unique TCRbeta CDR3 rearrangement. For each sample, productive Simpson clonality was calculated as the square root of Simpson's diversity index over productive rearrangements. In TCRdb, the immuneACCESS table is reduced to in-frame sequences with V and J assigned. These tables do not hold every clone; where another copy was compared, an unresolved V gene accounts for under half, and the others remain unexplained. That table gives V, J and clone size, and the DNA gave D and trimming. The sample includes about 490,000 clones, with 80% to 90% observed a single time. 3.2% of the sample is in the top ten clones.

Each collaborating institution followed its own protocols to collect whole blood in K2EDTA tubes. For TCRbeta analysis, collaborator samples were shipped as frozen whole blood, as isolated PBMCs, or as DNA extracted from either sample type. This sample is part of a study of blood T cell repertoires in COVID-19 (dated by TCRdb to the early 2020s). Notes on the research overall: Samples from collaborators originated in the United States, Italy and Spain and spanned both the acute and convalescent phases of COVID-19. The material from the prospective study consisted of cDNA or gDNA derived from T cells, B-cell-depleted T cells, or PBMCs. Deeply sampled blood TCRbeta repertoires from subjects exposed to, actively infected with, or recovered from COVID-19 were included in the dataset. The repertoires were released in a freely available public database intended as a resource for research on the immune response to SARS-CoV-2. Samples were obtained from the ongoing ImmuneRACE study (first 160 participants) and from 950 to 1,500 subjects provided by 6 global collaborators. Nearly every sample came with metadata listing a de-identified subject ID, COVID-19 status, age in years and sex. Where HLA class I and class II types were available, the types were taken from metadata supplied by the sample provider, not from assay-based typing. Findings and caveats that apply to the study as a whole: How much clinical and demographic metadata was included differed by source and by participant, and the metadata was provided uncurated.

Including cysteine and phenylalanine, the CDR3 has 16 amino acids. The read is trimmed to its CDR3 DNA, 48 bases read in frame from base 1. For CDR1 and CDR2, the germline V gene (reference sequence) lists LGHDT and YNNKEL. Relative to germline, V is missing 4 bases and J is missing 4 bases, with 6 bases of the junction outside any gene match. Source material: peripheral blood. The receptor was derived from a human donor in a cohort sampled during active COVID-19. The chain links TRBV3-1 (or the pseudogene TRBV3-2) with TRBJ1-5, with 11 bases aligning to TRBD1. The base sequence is TGTGCCAGCAGCCGGACAGGGGGCGAGGGAAATCAGCCCCAGCATTTT. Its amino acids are CASSRTGGEGNQPQHF.